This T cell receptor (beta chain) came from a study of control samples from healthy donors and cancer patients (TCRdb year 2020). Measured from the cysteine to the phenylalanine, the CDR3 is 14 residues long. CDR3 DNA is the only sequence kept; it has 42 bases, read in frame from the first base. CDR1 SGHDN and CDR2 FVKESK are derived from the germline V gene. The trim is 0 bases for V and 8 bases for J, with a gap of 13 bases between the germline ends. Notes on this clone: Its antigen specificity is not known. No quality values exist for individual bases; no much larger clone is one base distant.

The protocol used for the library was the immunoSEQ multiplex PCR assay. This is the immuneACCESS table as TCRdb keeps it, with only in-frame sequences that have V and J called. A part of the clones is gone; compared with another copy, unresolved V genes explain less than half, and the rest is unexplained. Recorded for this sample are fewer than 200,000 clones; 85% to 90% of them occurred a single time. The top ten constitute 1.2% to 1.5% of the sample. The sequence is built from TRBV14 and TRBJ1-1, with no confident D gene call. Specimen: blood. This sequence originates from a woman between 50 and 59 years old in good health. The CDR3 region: CASSQEQESREAFF. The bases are TGTGCCAGCAGCCAAGAGCAGGAAAGCAGGGAAGCTTTCTTT. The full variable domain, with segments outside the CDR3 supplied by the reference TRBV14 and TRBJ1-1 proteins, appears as EAGVTQFPSHSVIEKGQTVTLRCDPISGHDNLYWYRRVMGKEIKFLLHFVKESKQDESGMPNNRFLAERTGGTYSTLKVQPAELEDSGVYFCASSQEQESREAFFGQGTRLTVV.